This is a list of T cell receptor beta chains from one sample in a study of Graves' ophthalmopathy and Graves' hyperthyroidism. TCRdb called the multiplex PCR reads again in MiXCR, with one record for every CDR3 protein. This sample carries about 740,000 distinct CDR3 sequences, 40% of them seen once, and the ten largest clones take 40% to 45%. Sequenced sample: peripheral blood. These receptors were collected from an adult man with Graves' ophthalmopathy. CDR3s leave out the opening cysteine and the closing phenylalanine or tryptophan.

CDR3	V	J
ATSPRQPQH	TRBV24-1	TRBJ1-5
ASSESRGQETQY	TRBV2	TRBJ2-5
ASSVGGTTNEKLF	TRBV9	TRBJ1-4
ASSWDRETDTQY	TRBV7-9	TRBJ2-3
AISGGSVAEQY	TRBV10-3	TRBJ2-7
SVETSGKLDTQY	TRBV29-1	TRBJ2-3
ASSLATQETQY	TRBV7-9	TRBJ2-5
ASSQGSQSLEQY	TRBV14	TRBJ2-7
ASSLGGTSRTGELF	TRBV29-1	TRBJ2-2
ASSTGQGGNSPLH	TRBV3-1	TRBJ1-6
SAGEYRGNTEAF	TRBV20-1	TRBJ1-1
AISYQGTQY	TRBV10-3	TRBJ2-5
ASSHREGTYQETQY	TRBV6-1	TRBJ2-5
ASSQEVRDTQY	TRBV25-1	TRBJ2-3
ASSEFGGGQPQH	TRBV25-1	TRBJ1-5
ASSPPNGYEQY	TRBV7-8	TRBJ2-7
ASSYGGGDEQY	TRBV10-3	TRBJ2-7
ASSDSGTGTYEQY	TRBV2	TRBJ2-7
ASSGRTGIVGYT	TRBV25-1	TRBJ1-2
SAGTGESVGYT	TRBV20-1	TRBJ1-2
SSQEDRLRETRY	TRBV29-1	TRBJ2-5
ASSWGQRNSGNTIY	TRBV5-6	TRBJ1-3
ASILDTGELF	TRBV12-3/TRBV12-4	TRBJ2-2
ASSRTQTNSPLH	TRBV9	TRBJ1-6
ASSSRLAATGGVETQY	TRBV7-2	TRBJ2-5
ASSHATANTGELF	TRBV19	TRBJ2-2
ASSQAPSRETQY	TRBV11-2	TRBJ2-5
GSSLVNTVNQPQH	TRBV11-3	TRBJ1-5
SVDGTGVTF	TRBV29-1	TRBJ1-1
ASGLESRLAGAGELF	TRBV7-9	TRBJ2-2
ASSQSGRDQPQH	TRBV4-2	TRBJ1-5
AISEEGAFTEAF	TRBV10-3	TRBJ1-1
ASSRDRYGYT	TRBV7-9	TRBJ1-2
ASSRPGQGARGYT	TRBV2	TRBJ1-2
ASSPSAGETQY	TRBV7-9	TRBJ2-5
ASSPTGGEETQY	TRBV7-9	TRBJ2-5
ATSDGTQTGDQPQH	TRBV24-1	TRBJ1-5
SASLQGAWGYT	TRBV20-1	TRBJ1-2
ASSLAGISGANVLT	TRBV7-9	TRBJ2-6
ASSRGSGIGIGETQY	TRBV15	TRBJ2-5
ASSPTGVGELF	TRBV7-9	TRBJ2-2
ASSPGTSAYEQY	TRBV7-9	TRBJ2-7
ASMRDEGEKLF	TRBV6-5	TRBJ1-4
ASSQDRVGYGYT	TRBV4-2	TRBJ1-2
ASSIAGSANTEAF	TRBV19	TRBJ1-1
ASSEDFPGMGPQH	TRBV24-1	TRBJ1-5
ASSPGPSGETQY	TRBV7-6	TRBJ2-5
ASSHTVDGATNEKLF	TRBV7-9	TRBJ1-4
ASSRESQLLPQETQY	TRBV19	TRBJ2-5
ASSLTAGYGYT	TRBV25-1	TRBJ1-2
ASGKEGPPQETQY	TRBV12-5	TRBJ2-5
ASSPRDGTYEQY	TRBV13	TRBJ2-7
ASSSPRQPQH	TRBV7-9	TRBJ1-5
TGQGEGGGEQY	TRBV20-1	TRBJ2-7
ASSSETPDTQY	TRBV2	TRBJ2-3